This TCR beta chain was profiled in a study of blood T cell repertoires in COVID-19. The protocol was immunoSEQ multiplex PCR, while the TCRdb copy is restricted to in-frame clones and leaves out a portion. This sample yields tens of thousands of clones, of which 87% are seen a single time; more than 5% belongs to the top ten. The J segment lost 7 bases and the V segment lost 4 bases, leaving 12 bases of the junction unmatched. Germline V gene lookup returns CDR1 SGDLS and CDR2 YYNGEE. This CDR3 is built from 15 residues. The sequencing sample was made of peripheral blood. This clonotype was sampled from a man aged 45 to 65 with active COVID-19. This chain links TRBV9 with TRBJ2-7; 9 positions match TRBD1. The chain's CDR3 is CASSLLGDRDGEQYF. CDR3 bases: TGTGCCAGCAGCCTACTGGGGGACAGGGACGGAGAGCAGTACTTC.